Listed below are T cell receptor beta chains from one sample, sequenced in a study of technical replicates of blood from several donors. Profiling relied on immunoSEQ multiplex PCR, and the TCRdb table lists in-frame clones only, not all of them. The sample contains 45,000 to 60,000 clones, roughly nine tenths of which appear only once. Sequencing was done on a sample of PBMCs. These receptors were obtained from a human donor in good health. Some clones in this sample may be carry-over from other donors' samples. CDR3s include the opening cysteine and the closing phenylalanine or tryptophan. A D gene is named only where the DNA matches it firmly. Some rows have no size entry. The others give once, few or many, or a class for an expanded clone.

v_gene,j_gene,abundance,d_gene,CDR3nt,CDR3aa
TRBV7-7,TRBJ2-3,NA,TRBD2,TGTGCCAGCAGCAAAAGCGGGAGCCTCACAGATACGCAGTATTTT,CASSKSGSLTDTQYF
TRBV23-1,TRBJ2-2,NA,NA,TGCGCCAGCAGTCAACTCGACAGCCTATCTTCTCTGTTCGCGAACACCGGGGAGCTGTTTTTT,CASSQLDSLSSLFANTGELFF
TRBV5-1,TRBJ2-7,NA,TRBD1,TGCGCCAGCAGCTCCGGAGGGGGACAGGGTAACGAGCAGTACTTC,CASSSGGGQGNEQYF
TRBV27,TRBJ1-1,NA,NA,TGTGCCAGCAGAAGGGGGACTGAAGCTTTCTTT,CASRRGTEAFF
TRBV7-6,TRBJ2-3,NA,TRBD2,TGTGCCAGCAGCTTACAGGTAGCGGGAGGAGTGGATATAGGCACAGATACGCAGTATTTT,CASSLQVAGGVDIGTDTQYF
TRBV19,TRBJ1-2,NA,NA,TGTGCCAGTAGTATAGATGGCCAGCTAGGCTATGGCTACACCTTC,CASSIDGQLGYGYTF
TRBV15,TRBJ1-5,NA,NA,TGTGCCACCAGCAGATTAGACACCCTCAATCAGCCCCAGCATTTT,CATSRLDTLNQPQHF
TRBV6-5,TRBJ2-3,NA,TRBD2,TGTGCCAGCAGTTACCGGGGCGGGGGGAGCACAGATACGCAGTATTTT,CASSYRGGGSTDTQYF
TRBV10-3,TRBJ2-7,NA,TRBD2,TGTGCCATCAGTGCCCGGGGGGACGACGAGCAGTACTTC,CAISARGDDEQYF
TRBV5-4,TRBJ1-1,NA,TRBD1,TGTGCCAGCAGCTCAAGGGCGGGACAGGGGGCTGTTGAAGCTTTCTTT,CASSSRAGQGAVEAFF
TRBV29-1,TRBJ1-1,NA,NA,TGCAGCGTTGCTCGTCCCGCGGAATACCCGTATTACTTGAACACTGAAGCTTTCTTT,CSVARPAEYPYYLNTEAFF
TRBV2,TRBJ1-2,NA,TRBD1,TGTGCCAGCAGCTATTTAGGGACAGGAAGAGTACAAGGCTACACCTTC,CASSYLGTGRVQGYTF
TRBV7-7,TRBJ2-1,NA,TRBD2,TGTGCCAGCAGCCCGGGACTAGCATACAATGAGCAGTTCTTC,CASSPGLAYNEQFF
TRBV20-1,TRBJ1-1,NA,NA,TGCAGTGCTATATATAACACTGAAGCTTTCTTT,CSAIYNTEAFF
TRBV9,TRBJ2-1,NA,TRBD2,TGTGCCAGCAGCGGCCAGGGACTAGCGGGCCGGCTGCAGTTCTTC,CASSGQGLAGRLQFF
TRBV27,TRBJ1-5,NA,NA,TGTGCCAGCAGTTTGTCACCCGGTGAGCCCCAGCATTTT,CASSLSPGEPQHF
TRBV14,TRBJ2-7,NA,NA,TGTGCCAGCAGCCTTTCCCCAGTCACCTACGAGCAGTACTTC,CASSLSPVTYEQYF
TRBV2,TRBJ1-1,NA,TRBD1,TGTGCCAGCAGTAGACAGGGGCAAAGTGGGACTGAAGCTTTCTTT,CASSRQGQSGTEAFF
TRBV4-3,TRBJ2-1,NA,TRBD2,TGCGCCAGCAGCCAAGAAGGCGGGGGGCAAACCAATGAGCAGTTCTTC,CASSQEGGGQTNEQFF
TRBV6-1,TRBJ2-3,NA,TRBD2,TGTGCCAGCAGTGATGAGTCTAGCGGCCCAGATACGCAGTATTTT,CASSDESSGPDTQYF
TRBV7-9,TRBJ1-2,NA,TRBD1,TGTGCCAGCAGCTTCACCGGGACAGGGACCTCTGGCTACACCTTC,CASSFTGTGTSGYTF
TRBV6-5,TRBJ2-5,NA,NA,TGTGCCAGCAGTTACGGGCCAGGGTTGGAGACCCAGTACTTC,CASSYGPGLETQYF
TRBV4-2,TRBJ1-2,NA,NA,TGTGCCAGCAGCCAGTCAGGGCCGCATTTGGGTGGCTACACCTTC,CASSQSGPHLGGYTF
TRBV2,TRBJ1-4,NA,TRBD1,TGTGCCAGCAGTTCTACGTCTGACAGGGGCATGAGTGAAAAACTGTTTTTT,CASSSTSDRGMSEKLFF
TRBV29-1,TRBJ2-7,NA,TRBD1,TGCAGCGTGGGACAGGGTAGGTACGAGCAGTACTTC,CSVGQGRYEQYF
TRBV6-5,TRBJ2-1,NA,TRBD2,TGTGCCAGCAGAGAACTAGCGGGGGTCTACAATGAGCAGTTCTTC,CASRELAGVYNEQFF
TRBV7-3,TRBJ2-5,NA,TRBD2,TGTGCCAGCAGCTTAGTAGGCGGGAGGGGGACTCAAGAGACCCAGTACTTC,CASSLVGGRGTQETQYF
TRBV12-5,TRBJ2-7,once,NA,TGTGCTAGTGGTTTGGCAACGGGCTACGAGCAGTACTTC,CASGLATGYEQYF
TRBV7-3,TRBJ2-7,NA,NA,TGTGCCAGCAGCTTAGGGGGGTCCAATGGCTTCTACGAGCAGTACTTC,CASSLGGSNGFYEQYF
TRBV7-6,TRBJ2-2,few,TRBD2,TGTGCCAGCAGCACACCCCTGGGAGCGGGGTTATCCACCGGGGAGCTGTTTTTT,CASSTPLGAGLSTGELFF
TRBV27,TRBJ2-7,NA,NA,TGTGCCAGCAGTCCCAGGGGACACTCCTACGAGCAGTACTTC,CASSPRGHSYEQYF
TRBV7-8,TRBJ2-5,NA,NA,TGTGCCAGCAGCTTGAGTCGCGAGGAGACCCAGTACTTC,CASSLSREETQYF
TRBV27,TRBJ2-7,NA,NA,TGTGCCAGCAGTGTGAGTGGTAGCTCCTACGAGCAGTACTTC,CASSVSGSSYEQYF
TRBV4-1,TRBJ1-2,NA,NA,TGCGCCAGCAGCCAAGGTCCCCAGGGGCGCCGGGATGGCTACACCTTC,CASSQGPQGRRDGYTF
TRBV2,TRBJ2-2,NA,TRBD1,TGTGCCAGCAGTGGGACAGGGAGGAACACCGGGGAGCTGTTTTTT,CASSGTGRNTGELFF
TRBV9,TRBJ2-7,NA,TRBD2,TGTGCCAGCAGCGTATCTACGGGAGGGGGTTACGAGCAGTACTTC,CASSVSTGGGYEQYF
TRBV5-4,TRBJ2-5,once,TRBD2,TGTGCCAGCAGCTTGGTGGGGACTAGCGAGAGCAAGACCCAGTACTTC,CASSLVGTSESKTQYF
TRBV4-3,TRBJ2-5,once,TRBD2,TGCGCCAGCAGCCAAGATGCCCCAACTAGCGGGGGGGCGCACGAACTGGAGACCCAGTACTTC,CASSQDAPTSGGAHELETQYF
TRBV9,TRBJ2-5,few,NA,TGTGCCAGCAGCGTAGGGGAGGGGGGCCTCCCAGAGACCCAGTACTTC,CASSVGEGGLPETQYF
TRBV30,TRBJ1-6,NA,NA,TGTGCCTTACAGGATGGGTCACCCCTCCACTTT,CALQDGSPLHF
TRBV5-6,TRBJ2-3,NA,NA,TGTGCCAGCAGCTATGACAGGATGACCACAGATACGCAGTATTTT,CASSYDRMTTDTQYF
TRBV11-2,TRBJ2-5,once,NA,TGTGCCAGCAGCCTCCGGGTCTCTAAACAAGAGACCCAGTACTTC,CASSLRVSKQETQYF
TRBV27,TRBJ1-2,NA,TRBD1,TGTGCCACCTCCTTAGGGACAGGGGCCTATGGCTACACCTTC,CATSLGTGAYGYTF
TRBV7-9,TRBJ1-6,NA,NA,TGTGCCAGCAGCCTAGGGGGACTCCATTCACCCCTCCACTTT,CASSLGGLHSPLHF